This T cell receptor beta chain stems from a study of blood T cell repertoires in COVID-19. In the original analysis: Counts of nucleated cells, estimated from reference gene primer amplification, were obtained. Clones were read by immunoSEQ multiplex PCR, and TCRdb kept only the in-frame ones, dropping some. V, J and clone size reflect that table, while D and trimming were determined from the DNA. Here the sample spans approximately 100,000 clones, more than 80% being singletons. CDR1 is KGHDR, CDR2 SFDVKD, per germline. The CDR3 has 17 amino acids. V was clipped by 3 bases and J by 1 base; unmatched bases: 4.

The chain couples TRBV24-1 to TRBJ2-3; 12 positions match TRBD1. The receptor comes from a man aged 60 to 75 with acute or convalescent COVID-19. Sequenced sample: peripheral blood. The CDR3 reads CATSDPGQGAGTDTQYF. CDR3 coding DNA: TGTGCCACCAGTGATCCGGGACAGGGGGCAGGCACAGATACGCAGTATTTT.